These 10 T cell receptor beta chains came from one sample sequenced in a study of shared clonotypes between healthy human individuals (TCRdb year 2020). The receptor library was made with the immunoSEQ multiplex PCR assay. TCRdb's version of the immuneACCESS table is confined to in-frame rearrangements and falls short of the full clone set. An unresolved V gene accounts for under half of the shortfall where checked; the remainder is of unknown origin. In this sample the table shows 2,100,000 or so clones, around 95% of which occur a single time. The ten top clones hold roughly 0.13% of the sample. Sequencing was performed on naive CD4+ T cells sorted from blood. Read against the paper, the sample's cell subset or site label means: CD45RA+ positively selected. These receptors originate from a man between 18 and 29 years old in good health.

This chain uses TRBV4-1 with TRBJ2-7; a weak D match, TRBD1 (6 bases). V was shortened by 6 bases and J by 2 bases, with 20 bases between the two germline ends. The CDR3 runs 16 residues. Germline assignment: CDR1 MGHRA and CDR2 YSYEKL. CDR3 DNA: TGCGCCAGCAGGCCAACCTTCCAGGACAGAGCCTACGAGCAGTACTTC. Translated: CASRPTFQDRAYEQYF.

For this clone: A much more abundant neighbour one base away suggests this may be a read error. This specimen includes other DNA sequences encoding the same CDR3. This chain connects TRBV7-2 to TRBJ1-1; 9 bases are shared with TRBD1. Germline V gives CDR1 SGHTA, CDR2 FQGNSA. J was trimmed by 1 base and V by 3 bases; bases with no gene match: 0. This CDR3 has 14 amino acids. In DNA, the CDR3 is TGTGCCAGCAGCTTGGGACAGGGGAACACTGAAGCTTTCTTT. This codes for CASSLGQGNTEAFF.

The chain's CDR3 is CASNPRSTDTQYF. CDR3 nucleotide sequence: TGTGCCAGCAACCCCAGGAGCACAGATACGCAGTATTTT. V usage is TRBV2 and J usage is TRBJ2-3; D uncertain. Germline CDR1 reads SNHLY; CDR2 reads FYNNEI. Trimming left V 7 bases short and J 0 bases short, with 8 bases between. The CDR3 loop spans 13 amino acids. Based on the CDR3 plus reference TRBV2 and TRBJ2-3, the full variable domain is EPEVTQTPSHQVTQMGQEVILRCVPISNHLYFYWYRQILGQKVEFLVSFYNNEISEKSEIFDDQFSVERPDGSNFTLKIRSTKLEDSAMYFCASNPRSTDTQYFGPGTRLTVL.

The V and J genes are TRBV5-6 and TRBJ2-7, with D perhaps being TRBD1 or TRBD2 (6 bases each). This CDR3 is 19 amino acids long. Germline CDR1 SGHDT, CDR2 YYEEEE. The V end was cut by 5 bases, the J end by 6 bases, with 33 bases between. CDR3 residues: CASSTLFENWGANVGEQYF. CDR3 nucleotides: TGTGCCAGCAGTACCCTATTCGAAAATTGGGGGGCTAATGTAGGCGAGCAGTACTTC. The full variable domain, completed using reference TRBV5-6 and TRBJ2-7, is DAGVTQSPTHLIKTRGQQVTLRCSPKSGHDTVSWYQQALGQGPQFIFQYYEEEERQRGNFPDRFSGHQFPNYSSELNVNALLLGDSALYLCASSTLFENWGANVGEQYFGPGTRLTVT.

The chain uses TRBV7-9 and TRBJ2-2; 9 nucleotides align to TRBD1. The CDR3 has 14 amino acids. CDR1 and CDR2 from the germline V gene are SEHNR and FQNEAQ (reference sequence). V was clipped by 6 bases and J by 4 bases; unmatched bases: 3. The CDR3 nucleotides read TGTGCCAGCAGGATACAGGGGGCCACCGGGGAGCTGTTTTTT. Translation: CASRIQGATGELFF. Supplemented by reference TRBV7-9 and TRBJ2-2, the full variable domain reads DTGVSQNPRHKITKRGQNVTFRCDPISEHNRLYWYRQTLGQGPEFLTYFQNEAQLEKSRLLSDRFSAERPKGSFSTLEIQRTEQGDSAMYLCASRIQGATGELFFGEGSRLTVL.

The chain joins TRBV29-1 to TRBJ1-2; D is perhaps TRBD1 (5 bases). The germline V and J ends were trimmed by 7 bases and 10 bases, with 22 bases remaining between them. CDR1 and CDR2 (germline): SQVTM, ANQGSEA. The CDR3 extends over 13 amino acids. CDR3 loop: CSAPDLAGFYYTF. CDR3 coding DNA: TGCAGCGCCCCGGACCTGGCAGGGTTTTACTACACCTTC.

J is TRBJ2-6 and V is TRBV10-3, with no clear D. Germline CDR1 ENHRY, CDR2 SYGVKD. The CDR3 has 13 amino acids. V lost 10 bases and J 0 bases, leaving 7 bases between the germline ends. The CDR3 spells CATTASGANVLTF. The CDR3 coding sequence is TGTGCCACCACAGCCTCTGGGGCCAACGTCCTGACTTTC.

The chain is built from TRBV29-1 and TRBJ2-3; maybe TRBD1 (6 bases). Germline V gene data show CDR1 as SQVTM and CDR2 as ANQGSEA. This CDR3 is 15 amino acids long. The V end lost 6 bases, the J end lost 3 bases, and 19 bases lay between the germline ends. In DNA form, the CDR3 reads TGCAGCGTACGTACTTCAGGGGCGCGAACAGATACGCAGTATTTT. It codes for CSVRTSGARTDTQYF.

The gene calls are TRBV19 and TRBJ2-3, with TRBD1 matching 8 bases. V was pared by 5 bases and J by 0 bases, with 7 bases of the junction left unmatched. Germline CDR1 LNHDA, CDR2 SQIVND (reference sequence). The CDR3 length is 16 residues. The CDR3 sequence: CASSPRTGRSTDTQYF. CDR3 in DNA: TGTGCCAGTAGTCCAAGGACAGGGAGGAGCACAGATACGCAGTATTTT.

The CDR3 spells CASSFTTSGAQERSTDTQYF. CDR3 DNA: TGTGCCAGCAGCTTTACGACTAGCGGGGCTCAGGAACGCAGCACAGATACGCAGTATTTT. The chain has TRBV9 and TRBJ2-3, with 11 bases that match TRBD2. The CDR3 runs to 20 residues. J lost 0 bases, V lost 4 bases, and 16 bases had no gene match. The V gene's germline CDR1 is SGDLS and CDR2 YYNGEE. The full variable domain, with the rest looked up from reference TRBV9 and TRBJ2-3, is DSGVTQTPKHLITATGQRVTLRCSPRSGDLSVYWYQQSLDQGLQFLIQYYNGEERAKGNILERFSAQQFPDLHSELNLSSLELGDSALYFCASSFTTSGAQERSTDTQYFGPGTRLTVL.